This entry concerns a single T cell receptor (beta chain). This clone was observed a handful of times. Its antigen has not been determined. Since a much larger clone is just one base distant, this may be a read error. This CDR3 is also generated by other DNA sequences in the sample. Using the deep immunoSEQ assay, multiplex PCR amplified TCR CDR3 regions from genomic DNA. For each cell subset, the extracted genomic DNA was distributed evenly across all wells of several immunoSEQ 96-well plates, and each plate served as one replicate. For sorted subsets, roughly 200 ng of genomic DNA, equivalent to around 29,000 T cell genomes, went into each replicate PCR. The purified libraries were quantified using a Qubit 3.0 fluorometer, sized with a Bioanalyzer 2100, and then quantified again using the KAPA Library Quantification kit. Each immunoSEQ 96-well plate was sequenced on its own single-read 150-cycle Illumina NextSeq 550 flow cell. The study's own analysis went as follows. Because the immunoSEQ output included only junctional sequences and no quality scores, the filtering could not be the same as the filtering used for full-length reads. Sequences were annotated with PyIR, a Python wrapper for IgBLAST v1.9, using IMGT germline references to assign V/J genes and CDR3. Reads were filtered out if the reads had weak V/J assignments (E-value above 1e-6), no CDR3, stop codons, out-of-frame junctions, or ambiguous translated residues. A V3J clonotype was defined by an identical inferred V gene, J gene, and CDR3 amino acid sequence. Percentage overlap between repertoires was computed as shared unique clonotypes divided by the size of the smaller repertoire. Three approaches were used to assess repertoire richness: RTK rarefaction, the Chao1 estimator, and Recon v2.1 estimates of unobserved clonotypes. Generation probabilities were computed with OLGA for all TCRbeta clonotypes obtained by the gDNA method from a handful of donors. TCRdb re-hosts the immuneACCESS table, in-frame sequences only. Its copies lack some clones; in the studies checked, an unresolved V gene accounts for under half of them, and the cause for the rest is not known. That table furnishes V, J and clone size, whereas the DNA furnished D and trimming. The sample yields roughly 2.2 million clones; approximately 95% were counted once. The top ten hold 0.39% of the sample.

The CDR3 runs 11 amino acids, cysteine and phenylalanine included. The CDR3 DNA has 33 bases and is translated from base 1. As encoded in the germline V gene, CDR1 is SGHRS while CDR2 is YFSETQ. V is cut by 4 bases and J by 1 base, and the space between the germline ends is 2 bases. This sample was taken from a study of shared clonotypes between healthy human individuals (TCRdb year 2020). With regard to the full study: A few men and a couple of women, aged 18 to 49 years, made up the cohort. For each donor, three plates each were used for CD4 naive and CD4 memory, two plates were used for CD8 naive, and one plate was used for CD8 memory. To estimate repertoire size and how much clonotype sharing occurs between individuals, the study deeply sequenced the blood TCR repertoires of 4 to 6 healthy adults. Libraries were prepared and TCR repertoires were sequenced by different laboratories using diverse techniques, in order to increase sequencing depth and limit assay-specific biases. Between about 0.94 and 8.9 billion PBMCs per donor were obtained by leukapheresis.

Results and caveats for the whole study, not just this receptor: Higher generation probabilities were observed for clonotypes shared by all four sorted-subset donors than for non-shared clonotypes. Only blood was sampled, and tissue TCR repertoires likely differ from those in blood. Based on pairwise subsampling, the degree of clonotype sharing among donors was expected to be affected by sequencing depth. Approximately 5% of naive CD4, roughly 3.6% of naive CD8, approximately 2% of memory CD4, and roughly 0.4% of memory CD8 clonotypes were shared across several donors. Even with the large sequencing depth, rarefaction of the sorted-subset datasets indicated that sequencing was incomplete. The genetic and exposure-history diversity represented was limited by the small number of donors. Naive subsets generally had larger estimated clonotype richness than memory subsets.

The donors were healthy, HIV-negative adults who had no recently reported acute infections or vaccinations. Only Caucasian adults living in Nashville, Tennessee, USA were represented among the donors. CD4+ T cells were enriched through magnetic negative selection, after which naive cells were positively selected on CD45RA and the remaining negative fraction served as the memory subset. Blood was collected by leukapheresis, and PBMCs were isolated by Ficoll-Histopaque density gradient centrifugation and then cryopreserved in liquid nitrogen vapor phase. Analytical flow cytometry was used to check the purity and quantity of every magnetically sorted T cell population. From each sorted fraction, genomic DNA was isolated and quantified by UV absorbance on a Nanodrop 2000c.

Sequences were obtained from naive CD4+ T cells from PBMCs. Read against the paper, the sample's cell subset or site label means: CD45RA+ positively selected. This sequence was found in a man aged 18 to 30 in good health. Some clones in this sample may be carry-over from other donors' samples. The receptor chain draws on TRBV5-1 and TRBJ2-5, with no confidently assigned D gene. CDR3 reads: CASSAQETQYF. The DNA is as follows: TGCGCCAGCAGCGCCCAAGAGACCCAGTACTTC.